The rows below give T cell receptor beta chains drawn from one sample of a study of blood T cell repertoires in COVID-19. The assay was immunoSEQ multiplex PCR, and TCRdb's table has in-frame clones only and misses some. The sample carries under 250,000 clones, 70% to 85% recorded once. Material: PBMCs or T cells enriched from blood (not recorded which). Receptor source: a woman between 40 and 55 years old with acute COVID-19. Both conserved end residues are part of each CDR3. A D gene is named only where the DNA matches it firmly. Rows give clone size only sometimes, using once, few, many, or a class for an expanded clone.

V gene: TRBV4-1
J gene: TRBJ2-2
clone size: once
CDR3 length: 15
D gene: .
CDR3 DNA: TGCGCCAGCAGCGCCAGGGGAGTGGACACCGGGGAGCTGTTTTTT
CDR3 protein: CASSARGVDTGELFF

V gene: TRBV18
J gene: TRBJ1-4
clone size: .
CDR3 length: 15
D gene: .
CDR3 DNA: TGTGCCAGCTCACGGTCTGGGGCGACCGGGGAAAAACTGTTTTTT
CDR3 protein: CASSRSGATGEKLFF

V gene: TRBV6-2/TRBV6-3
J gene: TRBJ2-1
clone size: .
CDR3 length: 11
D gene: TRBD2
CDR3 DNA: TGTGCCAGCAGTCTTGGGAGGGGGCAGTTCTTC
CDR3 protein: CASSLGRGQFF

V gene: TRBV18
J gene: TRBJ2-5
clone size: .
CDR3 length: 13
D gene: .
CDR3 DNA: TGTGCCAGCTCACAGAATAGCGAAGAGACCCAGTACTTC
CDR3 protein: CASSQNSEETQYF

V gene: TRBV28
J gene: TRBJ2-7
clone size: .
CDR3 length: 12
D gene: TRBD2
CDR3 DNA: TGTGCCAGCATCGGGACTAGCTTCTTTCAGTACTTC
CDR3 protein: CASIGTSFFQYF

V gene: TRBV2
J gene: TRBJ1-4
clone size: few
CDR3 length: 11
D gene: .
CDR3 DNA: TGTGCCAGCAGCCGGGGTGAAAAACTGTTTTTT
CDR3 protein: CASSRGEKLFF

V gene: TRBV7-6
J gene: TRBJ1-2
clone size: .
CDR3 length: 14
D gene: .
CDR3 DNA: TGTGCCAGCAGCCCAGGGACACCTCCTTATGGCTACACCTTC
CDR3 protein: CASSPGTPPYGYTF

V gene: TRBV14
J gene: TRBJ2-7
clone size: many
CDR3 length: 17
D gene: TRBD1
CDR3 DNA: TGTGCCAGCAGCCTCCTAGACGCGACGGGACAGGGTTACGAGCAGTACTTC
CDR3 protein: CASSLLDATGQGYEQYF

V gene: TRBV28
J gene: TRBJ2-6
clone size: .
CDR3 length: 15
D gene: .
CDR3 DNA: TGTGCCAGCAGTTTGCTGGAGGCTGGGGCCAACGTCCTGACTTTC
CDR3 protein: CASSLLEAGANVLTF

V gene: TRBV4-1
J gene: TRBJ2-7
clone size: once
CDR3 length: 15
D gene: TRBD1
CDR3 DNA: TGCGCCAGCAGCCAACCCCGGGACAGGGGCCACGAGCAGTACTTC
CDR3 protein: CASSQPRDRGHEQYF

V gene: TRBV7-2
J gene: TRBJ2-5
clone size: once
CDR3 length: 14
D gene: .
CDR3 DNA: TGTGCCAGCAGCTTTAGTCGGGTCGATGAGACCCAGTACTTC
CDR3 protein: CASSFSRVDETQYF

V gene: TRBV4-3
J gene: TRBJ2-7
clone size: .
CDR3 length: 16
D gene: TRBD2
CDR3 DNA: TGCGCCAGCAGCCAAGCGGTCGGACTAGCGGGGGTGGAGCAGTACTTC
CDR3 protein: CASSQAVGLAGVEQYF

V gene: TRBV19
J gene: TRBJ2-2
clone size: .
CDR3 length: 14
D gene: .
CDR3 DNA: TGTGCCAGTAGTTTTCACAGACCGGTAGGGGAGCTGTTTTTT
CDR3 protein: CASSFHRPVGELFF

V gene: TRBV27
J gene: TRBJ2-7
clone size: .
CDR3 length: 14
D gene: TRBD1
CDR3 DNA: TGTGCCAGCAGCCGGACAGGGCCCTCCTACGAGCAGTACTTC
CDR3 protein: CASSRTGPSYEQYF

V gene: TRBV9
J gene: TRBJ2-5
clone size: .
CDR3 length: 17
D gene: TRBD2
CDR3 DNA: TGTGCCAGCAGCCCCACGGGGGGACTAGCGGGGTGGGAGACCCAGTACTTC
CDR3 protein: CASSPTGGLAGWETQYF

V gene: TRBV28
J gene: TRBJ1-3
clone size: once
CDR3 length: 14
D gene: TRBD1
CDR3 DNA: TGTGCCAGCAGGCAGGGGGCCGCTGCAAACACCATATATTTT
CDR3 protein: CASRQGAAANTIYF

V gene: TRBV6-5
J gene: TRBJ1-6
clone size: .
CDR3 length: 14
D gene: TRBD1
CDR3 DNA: TGTGCCAGCAGAGCAGACAGGGGTAATTCACCCCTCCACTTT
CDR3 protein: CASRADRGNSPLHF

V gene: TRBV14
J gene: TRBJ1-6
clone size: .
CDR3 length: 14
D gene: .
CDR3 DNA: TGTGCCAGCAGCCAACTGGGGGGTAATTCACCCCTCCACTTT
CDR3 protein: CASSQLGGNSPLHF

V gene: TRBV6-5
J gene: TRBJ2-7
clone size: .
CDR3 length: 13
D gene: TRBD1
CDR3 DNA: TGTGCCAGCAGGGGACAGGGGGCCTACGAGCAGTACTTC
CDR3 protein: CASRGQGAYEQYF

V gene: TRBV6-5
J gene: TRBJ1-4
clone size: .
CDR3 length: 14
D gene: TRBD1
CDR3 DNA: TGTGCCAGCAGTTCGACAGGGGGAGACGAAAAACTGTTTTTT
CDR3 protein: CASSSTGGDEKLFF

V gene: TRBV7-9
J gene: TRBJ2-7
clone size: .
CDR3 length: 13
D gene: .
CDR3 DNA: TGTGCCAGCAGAGACTCCCGGGGTGGGGAGCAGTACTTC
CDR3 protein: CASRDSRGGEQYF

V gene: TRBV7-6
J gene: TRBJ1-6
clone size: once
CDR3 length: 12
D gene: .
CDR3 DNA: TGTGCCAGCAGCTTCGAGGGCGCACCCCTCCACTTT
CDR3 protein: CASSFEGAPLHF

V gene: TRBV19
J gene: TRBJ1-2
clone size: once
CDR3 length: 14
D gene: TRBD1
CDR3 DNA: TGTGCCAGTAGTATTGGGACAGGGGTATTGGGCTACACCTTC
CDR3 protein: CASSIGTGVLGYTF

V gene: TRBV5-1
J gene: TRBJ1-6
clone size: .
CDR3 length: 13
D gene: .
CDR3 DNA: TGCGCCAGCAGCGTGGACTCTTATTCACCCCTCCACTTT
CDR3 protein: CASSVDSYSPLHF

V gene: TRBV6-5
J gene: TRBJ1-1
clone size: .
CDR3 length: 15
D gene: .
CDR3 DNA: TGTGCCAGCAGTTATGAAGGGGCCCCGAGCACTGAAGCTTTCTTT
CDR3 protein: CASSYEGAPSTEAFF

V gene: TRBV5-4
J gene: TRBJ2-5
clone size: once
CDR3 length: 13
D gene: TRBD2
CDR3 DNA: TGTGCCAGCAAAGCGGGGGATCAAGAGACCCAGTACTTC
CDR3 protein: CASKAGDQETQYF

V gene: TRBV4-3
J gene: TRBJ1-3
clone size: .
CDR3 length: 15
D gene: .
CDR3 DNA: TGCGCCAGCAGCCAAGAGCGCGGTAGTGGAAACACCATATATTTT
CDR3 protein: CASSQERGSGNTIYF

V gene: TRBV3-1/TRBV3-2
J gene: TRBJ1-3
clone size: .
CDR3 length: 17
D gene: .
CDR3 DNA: TGTGCCAGCAGCTCGCGACTCAATCCGAGCTCTGGAAACACCATATATTTT
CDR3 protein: CASSSRLNPSSGNTIYF

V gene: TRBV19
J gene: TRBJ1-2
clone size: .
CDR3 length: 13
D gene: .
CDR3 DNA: TGTGCCAGTAGTATTCGGCGGATCTATGGCTACACCTTC
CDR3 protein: CASSIRRIYGYTF